This T cell receptor beta chain was profiled in a study of T-cell reconstitution after alpha-beta-depleted transplantation in children. General study points: At one year after transplant, newly produced T cells mostly accounted for T-cell counts and diversity.

The V end lost 6 bases, the J end lost 6 bases, and 18 bases lay between the germline ends. This CDR3 region has 15 residues. Germline CDR1 is SNHLY and CDR2 is FYNNEI. Preparing the TCRbeta library involved the use of unique molecular identifiers. TCRdb re-analysed the PCR reads in MiXCR, keeping a single row per CDR3 protein. The sample yields 440,000 or so distinct CDR3 sequences, roughly two fifths seen once. This clonotype was found a few times. No antigen is known for it. The TCR originated in a girl aged 2-15 years with aplastic anemia, due to receive a stem cell transplant. This chain joins TRBV2 and TRBJ1-5, with D perhaps matching TRBD1 (6 bases). Source: PBMCs, taken before TCRalphabeta/CD19-depleted stem cell transplant. The CDR3 reads CASRYREGVTQPQHF. The DNA of the CDR3 is TGTGCCAGCAGATACAGGGAGGGGGTAACTCAGCCCCAGCATTTT.